A selection of T cell receptor beta chains follows, all from one sample in a study of cytomegalovirus exposure and HLA in healthy donors. Some clones are missing from TCRdb's copy, which holds only in-frame ones; the method was immunoSEQ multiplex PCR. The data contain about 130,000 clones, 70% to 85% of them seen just once; the ten biggest clones take up roughly 1.2%. Input material: PBMCs. The receptors originated from a boy aged 5-17 years in good health and CMV-seronegative. CDR3s include the opening cysteine and the closing phenylalanine or tryptophan. D genes are given only for firm matches. Clone size, where shown, is once, few, many, or a class for clones that have expanded.

TRBD2 | TRBJ2-1 | TRBV19 | few | TGTGCCATCTCAACTCTAGCGGGAGATGTAAATGAGCAGTTCTTC | CAISTLAGDVNEQFF
. | TRBJ2-4 | TRBV11-2 | . | TGTGCCAGCAGCTTAGGGCTCCGGGGGGCCAAAAACATTCAGTACTTC | CASSLGLRGAKNIQYF
. | TRBJ1-1 | TRBV27 | once | TGTGCCAGCAGCCCAGGGTGGGGGAACACTGAAGCTTTCTTT | CASSPGWGNTEAFF
TRBD1 | TRBJ2-7 | TRBV14 | . | TGTGCCAGCAGCCAAGCTGGACGGACAGGGGCCTACGAGCAGTACTTC | CASSQAGRTGAYEQYF
TRBD1 | TRBJ2-3 | TRBV7-6 | few | TGTGCCAGCAGCCCGAGAGGGGACAGGGGGCCAGGGGATACGCAGTATTTT | CASSPRGDRGPGDTQYF
TRBD1 | TRBJ2-7 | TRBV30 | . | TGTGCCTGGAGTGAAGAGGGGGCCGAGCAGTACTTC | CAWSEEGAEQYF
. | TRBJ2-7 | TRBV11-2 | . | TGTGCCAGCAGCTCTTCCTACGAGCAGTACTTC | CASSSSYEQYF
TRBD1 | TRBJ1-2 | TRBV7-2 | . | TGTGCCAGCAGCTCCGGGACAGCAAACACCTATGGCTACACCTTC | CASSSGTANTYGYTF
. | TRBJ1-1 | TRBV4-3 | . | TGCGCCAGCAGCCAAAAAACAGGGTTGATCACTGAAGCTTTCTTT | CASSQKTGLITEAFF
. | TRBJ1-2 | TRBV19 | . | TGTGCCAGTAGTAACACCTTGACAGTTAACTATGGCTACACCTTC | CASSNTLTVNYGYTF
. | TRBJ2-4 | TRBV5-1 | . | TGCGCCAGCAGCCCCCGCGGAGACAAAAACATTCAGTACTTC | CASSPRGDKNIQYF
TRBD2 | TRBJ2-1 | TRBV2 | . | TGTGCCAGCAGTGAAGCCGGTAGCGGGGAGCAGTTCTTC | CASSEAGSGEQFF
. | TRBJ2-7 | TRBV10-3 | . | TGTGCCATCAGTGAGTCGAGGTACGAGCAGTACTTC | CAISESRYEQYF
TRBD2 | TRBJ2-1 | TRBV29-1 | . | TGCAGCGTTGAGAGGCCTGGCGGGAGAGGGCATGAGCAGTTCTTC | CSVERPGGRGHEQFF
. | TRBJ2-2 | TRBV14 | . | TGTGCCAGCAGCCCTGTGTCGGGCGGGGAGCTGTTTTTT | CASSPVSGGELFF
. | TRBJ2-7 | TRBV30 | . | TGTGCCTGGAGCGCCAACCCCCCCGAGCAGTACTTC | CAWSANPPEQYF
TRBD2 | TRBJ2-1 | TRBV10-3 | . | TGTGCCATCAGTGAGGGGACTAGCGGGAACAATGAGCAGTTCTTC | CAISEGTSGNNEQFF
TRBD1 | TRBJ2-3 | TRBV30 | . | TGTGCCTGCAGCTCTGGACAGGCTCGGACAGATACGCAGTATTTT | CACSSGQARTDTQYF
TRBD1 | TRBJ2-1 | TRBV30 | . | TGTGCCTGGAGTGTACGACAGGGGCAGTTCTTC | CAWSVRQGQFF
. | TRBJ2-6 | TRBV19 | . | TGTGCCAGTAGTCCCCGACTGAACTCTGGGGCCAACGTCCTGACTTTC | CASSPRLNSGANVLTF
TRBD2 | TRBJ2-7 | TRBV6-5 | . | TGTGCCAGCAGTTACCGGCTAGCGGGAACCGAGCAGTACTTC | CASSYRLAGTEQYF
TRBD2 | TRBJ2-3 | TRBV7-2 | . | TGTGCCAGCAGCCCGAGGGGTAGCGGGATTTTTGATACGCAGTATTTT | CASSPRGSGIFDTQYF